Below, one T cell receptor beta chain is given with its context. Trimming took 4 bases from V and 2 from J, leaving 9 bases between them. The germline gives CDR1 SGHDT, CDR2 YYEEEE. The CDR3 contains 13 residues. These data belong to a study of blood T cell repertoires in COVID-19. Study-level information: Acute and convalescent COVID-19 samples came from the United States, Italy and Spain.

In the original processing: Counts of nucleated cells, estimated from reference gene primer amplification, were obtained. Assay used: immunoSEQ multiplex PCR; TCRdb lists only in-frame clones, some missing. The V and J calls and clone size were taken over from that table, and D and trimming were inferred from the DNA. The sample has about 160,000 clones; around 80% are singletons. This receptor was identified in a man in his 60s with acute or convalescent COVID-19. Sequencing was performed on peripheral blood. The chain couples TRBV5-6 to TRBJ1-1; D unclear. The CDR3 here is CASSPTGNTEAFF. The CDR3 nucleotides are TGTGCCAGCAGCCCGACGGGAAACACTGAAGCTTTCTTT. Using reference TRBV5-6 and TRBJ1-1 for the parts outside the CDR3, the full variable domain is DAGVTQSPTHLIKTRGQQVTLRCSPKSGHDTVSWYQQALGQGPQFIFQYYEEEERQRGNFPDRFSGHQFPNYSSELNVNALLLGDSALYLCASSPTGNTEAFFGQGTRLTVV.